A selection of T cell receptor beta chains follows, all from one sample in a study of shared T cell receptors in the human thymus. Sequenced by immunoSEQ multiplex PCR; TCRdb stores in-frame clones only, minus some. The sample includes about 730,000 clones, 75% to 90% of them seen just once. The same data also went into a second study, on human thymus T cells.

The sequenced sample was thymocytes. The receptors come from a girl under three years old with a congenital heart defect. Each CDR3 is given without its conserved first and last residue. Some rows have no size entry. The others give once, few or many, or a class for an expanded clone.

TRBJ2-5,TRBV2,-,ASRAGQETQY
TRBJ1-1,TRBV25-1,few,ASSEGPRREGAAF
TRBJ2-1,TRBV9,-,ASSVIGRGAPNEQF
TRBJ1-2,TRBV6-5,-,ASSYWTGEGYT
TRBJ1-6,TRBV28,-,ASSETVVRNSPLH
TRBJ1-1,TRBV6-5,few,ASSYSVNTEAF
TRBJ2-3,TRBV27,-,ASSPRRVSHQGTADTQY
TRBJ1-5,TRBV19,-,ASSMGQPNQPQH
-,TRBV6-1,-,ARNRQRLCPEQY
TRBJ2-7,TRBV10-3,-,AISRQGSSYEQY
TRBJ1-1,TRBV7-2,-,ASSLGLVLNTEAF
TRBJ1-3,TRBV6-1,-,ASSEGSGVYTIY
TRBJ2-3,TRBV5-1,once,ASSLEGLAGDTDTQY
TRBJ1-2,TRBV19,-,ASSWPRENYGYT
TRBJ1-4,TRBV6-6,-,ASSYPPAEDEKLF
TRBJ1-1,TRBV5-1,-,ASSWLGGTEAF
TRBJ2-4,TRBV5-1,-,ASSFGAGAGENIQY
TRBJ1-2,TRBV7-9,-,ASSLTTGSPYGYT
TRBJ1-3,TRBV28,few,ASSPLSGSSGNTIY
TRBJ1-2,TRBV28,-,ASSLWDRGPYNYGYT
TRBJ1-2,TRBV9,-,ASSVDHNDKGLRVDGYT
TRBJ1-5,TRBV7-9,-,ASSHPRGVPGNQPQH
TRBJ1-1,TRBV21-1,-,ASSTPWQGPEPNTEAF
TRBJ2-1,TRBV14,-,ASSQDPGALGGLRSYNEQF
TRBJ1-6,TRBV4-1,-,ASSQDRGRHRGSPLH
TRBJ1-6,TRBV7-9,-,ASSKRPRGPLH
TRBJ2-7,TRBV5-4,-,ASKSSGSYEQY
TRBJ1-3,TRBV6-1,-,ASRARTDRA
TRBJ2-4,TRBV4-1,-,ASSQAPSGGGLAKNIQY
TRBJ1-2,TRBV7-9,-,ASSLIYQGAGYT
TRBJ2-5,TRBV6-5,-,ASSSSRAQY
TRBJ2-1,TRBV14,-,ASSQGLGGKRNEQF
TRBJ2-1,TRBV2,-,ASSGTLYRGDEQF
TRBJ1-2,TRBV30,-,AWKPIRDTGGRQNGYT
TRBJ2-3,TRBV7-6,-,ASTGTSGGAGTDTQY